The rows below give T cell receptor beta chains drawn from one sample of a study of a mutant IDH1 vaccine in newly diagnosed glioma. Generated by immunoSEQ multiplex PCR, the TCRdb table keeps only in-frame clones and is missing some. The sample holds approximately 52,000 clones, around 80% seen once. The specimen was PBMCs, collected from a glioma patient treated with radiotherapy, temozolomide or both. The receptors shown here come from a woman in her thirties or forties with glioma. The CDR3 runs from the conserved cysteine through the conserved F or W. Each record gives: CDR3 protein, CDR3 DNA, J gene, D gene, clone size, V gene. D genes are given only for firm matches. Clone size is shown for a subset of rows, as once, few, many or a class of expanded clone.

CDR3: CAISEDRSSYNSPLHF
DNA: TGTGCCATCAGTGAGGACAGAAGCTCCTATAATTCACCCCTCCACTTT
J: TRBJ1-6
D: .
size: .
V: TRBV10-3

CDR3: CASSPGTAGNTIYF
DNA: TGCGCCAGCAGCCCCGGAACAGCAGGAAACACCATATATTTT
J: TRBJ1-3
D: .
size: .
V: TRBV5-1

CDR3: CASSLGGTGDEKLFF
DNA: TGTGCCAGCAGCTTAGGAGGGACAGGGGATGAAAAACTGTTTTTT
J: TRBJ1-4
D: TRBD1
size: few
V: TRBV13

CDR3: CASSQDTRGGYSNQPQHF
DNA: TGCGCCAGCAGCCAAGATACCAGGGGAGGATATAGCAATCAGCCCCAGCATTTT
J: TRBJ1-5
D: .
size: once
V: TRBV4-3

CDR3: CASSLSQVTDTQYF
DNA: TGTGCCAGCAGTCTTTCACAAGTCACAGATACGCAGTATTTT
J: TRBJ2-3
D: .
size: .
V: TRBV25-1

CDR3: CAWSPRGLRGFFSNQPQHF
DNA: TGTGCCTGGAGTCCGAGGGGCCTGAGGGGGTTTTTTAGCAATCAGCCCCAGCATTTT
J: TRBJ1-5
D: .
size: .
V: TRBV30

CDR3: CASSLSVAGTDTQYF
DNA: TGTGCCAGCAGTTTATCAGTAGCGGGGACAGATACGCAGTATTTT
J: TRBJ2-3
D: TRBD2
size: few
V: TRBV27

CDR3: CASSVTGNGELFF
DNA: TGTGCCAGCAGCGTGACAGGAAACGGGGAGCTGTTTTTT
J: TRBJ2-2
D: .
size: .
V: TRBV9

CDR3: CASSVSGLNTEAFF
DNA: TGTGCCAGCAGCGTAAGTGGCCTGAACACTGAAGCTTTCTTT
J: TRBJ1-1
D: .
size: .
V: TRBV9

CDR3: CSVAPARTGRRDTEAFF
DNA: TGCAGCGTTGCCCCCGCTCGGACAGGGCGGCGGGACACTGAAGCTTTCTTT
J: TRBJ1-1
D: TRBD1
size: .
V: TRBV29-1

CDR3: CASSEYRVGYTF
DNA: TGTGCCAGCAGTGAATACAGGGTAGGCTACACCTTC
J: TRBJ1-2
D: .
size: .
V: TRBV6-1

CDR3: CASSLGGEHQPQHF
DNA: TGTGCCAGCAGCTTAGGAGGGGAGCATCAGCCCCAGCATTTT
J: TRBJ1-5
D: .
size: .
V: TRBV7-6

CDR3: CASSLGPDRGTQETQYF
DNA: TGCGCCAGCAGCTTGGGGCCGGACAGGGGGACTCAAGAGACCCAGTACTTC
J: TRBJ2-5
D: TRBD1
size: .
V: TRBV5-1

CDR3: CSVEAYSSGSTDTQYF
DNA: TGCAGCGTTGAAGCGTACTCGAGCGGAAGCACAGATACGCAGTATTTT
J: TRBJ2-3
D: .
size: .
V: TRBV29-1

CDR3: CASSDTRSTEAFF
DNA: TGTGCCAGCAGCGATACACGGTCCACTGAAGCTTTCTTT
J: TRBJ1-1
D: .
size: .
V: TRBV9

CDR3: CAWSSRGTDFASQPQHF
DNA: TGTGCCTGGAGTTCCCGGGGGACTGACTTCGCATCTCAGCCCCAGCATTTT
J: TRBJ1-5
D: .
size: .
V: TRBV30

CDR3: CASSGETGAPGQPQHF
DNA: TGTGCCAGCAGCGGTGAAACAGGGGCGCCAGGTCAGCCCCAGCATTTT
J: TRBJ1-5
D: TRBD1
size: .
V: TRBV5-5

CDR3: CAWSIAIYGYTF
DNA: TGTGCCTGGAGTATAGCTATCTATGGCTACACCTTC
J: TRBJ1-2
D: .
size: .
V: TRBV30

CDR3: CASSDQAGSGNTIYF
DNA: TGTGCCAGCAGTGACCAGGCGGGCTCTGGAAACACCATATATTTT
J: TRBJ1-3
D: .
size: .
V: TRBV2

CDR3: CASSAGGEFNEKLFF
DNA: TGTGCCAGCAGCGCCGGTGGGGAGTTCAATGAAAAACTGTTTTTT
J: TRBJ1-4
D: .
size: .
V: TRBV6-5

CDR3: CASSLGSGGPLTSYEQYF
DNA: TGTGCCAGCAGCTTAGGGTCCGGGGGGCCCCTTACCTCCTACGAGCAGTACTTC
J: TRBJ2-7
D: .
size: once
V: TRBV7-6

CDR3: CASSPLGTGAGVTEAFF
DNA: TGCGCCAGCAGCCCCCTTGGTACGGGGGCTGGGGTCACTGAAGCTTTCTTT
J: TRBJ1-1
D: .
size: .
V: TRBV4-1

CDR3: CASSSLDRDGTDTQYF
DNA: TGTGCCAGCAGCTCACTGGACAGGGACGGAACAGATACGCAGTATTTT
J: TRBJ2-3
D: TRBD1
size: .
V: TRBV5-4

CDR3: CASSLAGSLAVGRGYEQYF
DNA: TGCGCCAGCAGCTTGGCCGGGTCACTAGCGGTGGGTCGGGGCTACGAGCAGTACTTC
J: TRBJ2-7
D: TRBD2
size: few
V: TRBV5-1

CDR3: CASSLDRVTGELFF
DNA: TGTGCCAGCAGCTTAGACAGGGTGACCGGGGAGCTGTTTTTT
J: TRBJ2-2
D: .
size: .
V: TRBV7-6

CDR3: CASSVGRMEYGYTF
DNA: TGTGCCAGCAGCGTCGGCAGAATGGAGTATGGCTACACCTTC
J: TRBJ1-2
D: .
size: .
V: TRBV9

CDR3: CAISVKGNYGYTF
DNA: TGTGCCATCAGTGTTAAGGGTAACTATGGCTACACCTTC
J: TRBJ1-2
D: .
size: .
V: TRBV10-3

CDR3: CAWSEQGRDTGELFF
DNA: TGTGCCTGGAGTGAACAGGGAAGGGACACCGGGGAGCTGTTTTTT
J: TRBJ2-2
D: .
size: .
V: TRBV30

CDR3: CASSLAQTGGGRDEQYF
DNA: TGTGCCAGCAGCTTGGCCCAAACAGGGGGCGGAAGGGACGAGCAGTACTTC
J: TRBJ2-7
D: TRBD1
size: .
V: TRBV5-6

CDR3: CASFPGLASNEQFF
DNA: TGTGCCAGCTTCCCGGGACTAGCGTCCAATGAGCAGTTCTTC
J: TRBJ2-1
D: TRBD2
size: .
V: TRBV6-6

CDR3: CAIATSRHYGYTF
DNA: TGTGCCATCGCTACCTCTCGACACTATGGCTACACCTTC
J: TRBJ1-2
D: .
size: .
V: TRBV10-3

CDR3: CASSLLSGVGIYEQYF
DNA: TGTGCCAGCAGTTTATTGTCCGGGGTCGGCATCTACGAGCAGTACTTC
J: TRBJ2-7
D: .
size: .
V: TRBV27

CDR3: CAISSGTGNQPQHF
DNA: TGTGCCATCAGTTCCGGGACGGGCAATCAGCCCCAGCATTTT
J: TRBJ1-5
D: .
size: .
V: TRBV10-3

CDR3: CASSGQGFTEAFF
DNA: TGTGCCAGCAGTGGGCAGGGGTTCACTGAAGCTTTCTTT
J: TRBJ1-1
D: .
size: .
V: TRBV6-1

CDR3: CASSPDPAGSYGYTF
DNA: TGCGCCAGCAGCCCCGACCCTGCCGGGTCGTACGGCTACACCTTC
J: TRBJ1-2
D: .
size: .
V: TRBV4-3

CDR3: CASSVEWLGAENTIYF
DNA: TGTGCCAGCAGCGTAGAGTGGCTGGGGGCAGAAAACACCATATATTTT
J: TRBJ1-3
D: .
size: .
V: TRBV9

CDR3: CASSEDITGANVLTF
DNA: TGTGCCAGCAGTGAGGACATTACTGGGGCCAACGTCCTGACTTTC
J: TRBJ2-6
D: .
size: .
V: TRBV2

CDR3: CASRGTGGNQPQHF
DNA: TGTGCCAGCAGGGGGACTGGGGGCAATCAGCCCCAGCATTTT
J: TRBJ1-5
D: .
size: .
V: TRBV7-2

CDR3: CASSLGLYGYTF
DNA: TGTGCCAGCAGCTTGGGACTCTATGGCTACACCTTC
J: TRBJ1-2
D: .
size: .
V: TRBV7-9

CDR3: CASTRTYNEQFF
DNA: TGTGCCAGCACGAGGACCTACAATGAGCAGTTCTTC
J: TRBJ2-1
D: .
size: .
V: TRBV2

CDR3: CASGIAGGNYEQYF
DNA: TGCGCCAGCGGTATAGCGGGGGGAAACTACGAGCAGTACTTC
J: TRBJ2-7
D: TRBD2
size: .
V: TRBV4-1

CDR3: CASSTGTGANTIYF
DNA: TGTGCCAGCAGTACCGGGACAGGGGCAAACACCATATATTTT
J: TRBJ1-3
D: TRBD1
size: .
V: TRBV7-2

CDR3: CASGAGGYGYTF
DNA: TGTGCCAGCGGGGCGGGTGGGTATGGCTACACCTTC
J: TRBJ1-2
D: .
size: .
V: TRBV2

CDR3: CASRHRGTEAFF
DNA: TGTGCCAGCCGGCACCGAGGAACTGAAGCTTTCTTT
J: TRBJ1-1
D: .
size: .
V: TRBV7-2